Shown below are 2 T cell receptor beta chains from a single sample sequenced in a study of blood T cell repertoires in COVID-19. Some clones are missing from TCRdb's copy, which holds only in-frame ones; the method was immunoSEQ multiplex PCR. This table holds 200,000 to 300,000 clones, 87% found once. Sequencing was done on a sample of peripheral blood. These receptors came from a man aged 55 to 69 who had recovered from COVID-19.

The V call is TRBV3-1 (or the pseudogene TRBV3-2), the J call TRBJ1-6; TRBD1 matches 11 bases. The junction had 3 bases not matched to a gene; V was cut back by 5 bases and J by 6 bases. This CDR3 spans 15 amino acids. Germline assignment: CDR1 LGHDT and CDR2 YNNKEL (reference sequence). This CDR3 is CASSGQGARNSPLHF. The DNA for the CDR3 is TGTGCCAGCAGCGGACAGGGGGCGCGTAATTCACCCCTCCACTTT.

There are a few counts of this clone. The V and J genes are TRBV7-7 and TRBJ2-5; 11 positions match TRBD1. This CDR3 comprises 15 residues. The V segment lost 5 bases and the J segment 6 bases; nucleotides outside the gene matches: 8. The germline V gene encodes CDR1 SSHAT and CDR2 FNYEAQ (reference sequence). CDR3 loop: CASSLGQGARQTQYF. CDR3 sequence (DNA): TGTGCCAGCAGCCTCGGACAGGGGGCGAGACAGACCCAGTACTTC.